These 19 T cell receptor beta chains were sequenced from one sample in a study of blood T cells in healthy people across ages. A second PCR of about 7 to 11 cycles used a sample-barcoded 5' primer and a J-beta primer mix. TCRdb passed the 5' RACE reads through MiXCR, listing each CDR3 protein once. The table lists 700,000 to 900,000 distinct CDR3 sequences, roughly 24% of them singletons. This sample also appeared in a second study, on T cells of mothers and their children.

Specimen: blood. All receptors derive from a boy aged 5-17 years in good health.

J is TRBJ2-5 and V is TRBV7-6; D is possibly TRBD2 (6 bases). Germline assignment: CDR1 SGHVS and CDR2 FNYEAQ. V dropped 1 base and J dropped 13 bases, with 16 bases sitting between them. The CDR3 runs to 13 residues. The CDR3 DNA is TGTGCCAGCAGCTTAGGGGACTCCTACGAGCGGTACTTC. It codes for CASSLGDSYERYF.

V is TRBV5-1 and J is TRBJ2-7; 11 bases map to TRBD2. Germline CDR1 reads SGHRS; CDR2 reads YFSETQ. Trimming removed 0 bases from V and 0 bases from J; junction bases left unmatched: 8. There are 18 residues in the CDR3. The CDR3, as DNA: TGCGCCAGCAGCTTGGAAGCTAGCGGGGGGCTCACCTCCTACGAGCAGTACTTC. Its protein is CASSLEASGGLTSYEQYF.

CDR3 sequence (DNA): TGTGCCAGCAGCCCCGGTGGGGGACAGGGAGGGAGTGAGCAGTTCTTC. As protein: CASSPGGGQGGSEQFF. The chain recombines TRBV7-3 with TRBJ2-1; 9 bases fit TRBD1. The ends lost 5 bases at V and 9 bases at J; junction bases unmatched: 14. Germline V lookup: CDR1 SGHTA, CDR2 FQGTGA. The CDR3 covers 16 residues.

This clonotype was recorded a few times. This rearrangement joins TRBV30 to TRBJ2-4; tentatively, D is TRBD1 or TRBD2 (6 bases each). This CDR3 is built from 11 residues. Germline lookup yields CDR1 GTSNPN and CDR2 SVGIG (reference sequence). The V and J ends lost 0 bases and 14 bases respectively, with 11 bases between them. CDR3 protein: CAWSVGGQEYF. The CDR3, as DNA: TGTGCCTGGAGTGTGGGGGGCCAGGAGTACTTC. The variable domain in full, completed from reference TRBV30 and TRBJ2-4, reads SQTIHQWPATLVQPVGSPLSLECTVEGTSNPNLYWYRQAAGRGLQLLFYSVGIGQISSEVPQNLSASRPQDRQFILSSKKLLLSDSGFYLCAWSVGGQEYFGAGTRLSVL.

The table lists this clonotype with a few counts. The chain links TRBV4-1 to TRBJ1-1, with 7 positions matching TRBD1. This CDR3 comprises 16 residues. Germline V gene data show CDR1 as MGHRA and CDR2 as YSYEKL. With 4 bases clipped from V and 4 bases from J, the junction kept 12 bases outside the gene matches. This chain's CDR3 is CASSRRPGQTSTEAFF. CDR3 sequence (DNA): TGCGCCAGCAGCCGGAGACCGGGACAGACCTCCACTGAAGCTTTCTTT.

Notes on this clonotype: Because the CDR3 is missing its conserved closing phenylalanine or tryptophan, this is likely a read error. The chain couples TRBV27 to TRBJ2-4; D may match TRBD1 or TRBD2 (5 bases each). This CDR3 is built from 15 residues. The ends were cut back, 5 bases at V and 5 bases at J, with 16 bases in the middle. Germline V gene sequence: CDR1 MNHEY, CDR2 SMNVEV (reference sequence). The CDR3 reads CASSDPRGPENIQYL. The CDR3 DNA sequence: TGTGCCAGCAGTGATCCCCGGGGCCCCGAAAACATTCAGTACCTC.

The CDR3 DNA reads as TGCGCCAGCAGCAATGGACAGGGGAGAGACGAGCAGTACTTC. It specifies CASSNGQGRDEQYF. The chain couples TRBV5-1 to TRBJ2-7; 9 nucleotides match TRBD1. CDR1 and CDR2 from the germline V gene are SGHRS and YFSETQ. J lost 5 bases, V lost 4 bases, and 7 bases had no gene match. The CDR3 runs 14 residues.

This clonotype was seen a few times. The rearrangement uses TRBV4-2 and TRBJ2-5; no clear D gene. The germline V gene has CDR1 LGHNA and CDR2 YNFKEQ. V lost 2 bases and J 1 base, leaving 8 bases between the germline ends. There are 14 residues in the CDR3. CDR3 DNA: TGTGCCAGCAGCCAAAGGTTAAGCCAAGAGACCCAGTACTTC. This sequence encodes CASSQRLSQETQYF.

The chain has TRBV20-1 and TRBJ2-5, with D tentatively TRBD2 (6 bases). Between the trimmed V and J ends, which lost 4 bases and 2 bases, there was a span of 17 bases. Germline V gene data show CDR1 as DFQATT and CDR2 as SNEGSKA (reference sequence). This CDR3 is 15 amino acids long. The CDR3 here is CSANGAPAGQETQYF. The CDR3 coding sequence is TGCAGTGCTAATGGGGCCCCAGCGGGTCAAGAGACCCAGTACTTC.

CDR3: CSALPTGIINNEQFF. CDR3 sequence (DNA): TGCAGTGCCCTCCCGACAGGAATCATAAACAATGAGCAGTTCTTC. The V gene is TRBV20-1, the J gene TRBJ2-1; tentatively, D is TRBD1 (6 bases). Germline lookup yields CDR1 DFQATT and CDR2 SNEGSKA (reference sequence). The V end was cut by 6 bases, the J end by 5 bases, with 20 bases between. The CDR3 extends over 15 amino acids.

The chain recombines TRBV2 with TRBJ2-4, with TRBD1 identical over 8 bases. Germline CDR1 is SNHLY and CDR2 is FYNNEI. The CDR3 totals 16 residues. V lost 8 bases and J lost 0; bases outside the gene matches: 9. CDR3 protein: CASGWDRILAKNIQYF. In DNA form, the CDR3 reads TGTGCCAGCGGATGGGACAGGATACTAGCCAAAAACATTCAGTACTTC.

This chain connects TRBV7-9 to TRBJ2-3; no clear D. The ends were cut back, 5 bases at V and 6 bases at J, with 21 bases in the middle. CDR3 length: 16 amino acids. Germline V CDR1 and CDR2: SEHNR, FQNEAQ (reference sequence). The CDR3: CASSPHRLLLLDTQYF. The CDR3 region has the DNA TGTGCCAGCAGCCCGCATCGGCTTTTGTTGCTGGATACGCAGTATTTT.

This clonotype was recorded at least ten times. Relative to the germline gene, one junction end is altered; a read error may explain this. The V call is TRBV5-1, the J call TRBJ2-2; TRBD1 agrees at 7 bases. This CDR3 has 14 amino acids. Germline values: CDR1 SGHRS, CDR2 YFSETQ. CDR3 sequence (DNA): TGTGCCAGCAGCCCCAGGACAGGCACCGGGGAGCTGTTTTTT. It is translated as CASSPRTGTGELFF.

The chain recombines TRBV27 with TRBJ1-1; 8 nucleotides line up with TRBD1. With 6 bases clipped from V and 4 bases from J, the junction kept 7 bases outside the gene matches. Per the germline V gene, CDR1 is MNHEY and CDR2 is SMNVEV (reference sequence). CDR3 size: 14 residues. CDR3 nucleotide sequence: TGTGCCAGCAGCCCACAGGGGGACCTCACTGAAGCTTTCTTT. Its protein is CASSPQGDLTEAFF.

The table lists this clonotype with many counts. The genes are TRBV6-2 or TRBV6-3 and TRBJ2-7; D possibly corresponds to TRBD2 (5 bases). The CDR3 sequence is 13 residues long. Germline V gene sequence: CDR1 MNHEY, CDR2 SVGEGT. V lost 0 bases and J lost 2, with 5 bases in between. The CDR3 DNA reads as TGTGCCAGCAGTTACTCGGAGGCCTACGAGCAGTACTTC. Its translation is CASSYSEAYEQYF.

This clonotype was observed a handful of times. V usage is TRBV20-1 and J usage is TRBJ2-5; 9 nucleotides line up with TRBD2. This CDR3 has 13 residues. The germline gives CDR1 DFQATT, CDR2 SNEGSKA (reference sequence). V dropped 4 bases and J dropped 5; count of bases not matched to a gene: 5. The CDR3 nucleotides are TGCAGTGCTACCGGGCTAGCGGGGGAGACCCAGTACTTC. This codes for CSATGLAGETQYF.

V is TRBV10-3 and J is TRBJ1-1; possibly TRBD1 for D (6 bases). The CDR3 contains 15 residues. CDR1 and CDR2 from the germline V gene are ENHRY and SYGVKD. The V end was cut by 0 bases, the J end by 4 bases, with 12 bases between. CDR3 DNA: TGTGCCATCAGTGAGTCGGGGCAGGGGACCACTGAAGCTTTCTTT. This sequence encodes CAISESGQGTTEAFF.

The genes are TRBV19 and TRBJ2-1; D is undetermined. The ends were cut back, 5 bases at V and 2 bases at J, with 16 bases in the middle. In germline, CDR1 is LNHDA, CDR2 SQIVND (reference sequence). The CDR3 runs to 16 residues. For the CDR3, the DNA is TGTGCCAGTAGTCCCCTGACGGGCGTGACCTACAATGAGCAGTTCTTC. This encodes CASSPLTGVTYNEQFF.

This clonotype has a handful of counts. The chain uses TRBV6-6 and TRBJ2-5; 12 nucleotides line up with TRBD2. The J call may not be correct, given that the DNA end is closer to TRBJ2-7. There are 15 residues in the CDR3. Germline lookup yields CDR1 MNHNY and CDR2 SVGAGI (reference sequence). This CDR3 is CASKRLAGDAYEQYF. CDR3 DNA sequence: TGTGCCAGCAAACGACTAGCGGGGGACGCCTACGAGCAGTACTTC.